The 28 T cell receptor beta chains in this list originate from one sample, sequenced in a study of synovial regulatory T cells in juvenile arthritis. Measured with immunoSEQ multiplex PCR; TCRdb has only the in-frame clones, and not every one. Here the sample table reports approximately 7,100 clones. The specimen sequenced was Treg cells from blood. Indicated subset: remaining (HLA-DR-negative) circulating blood Treg cells. These receptors originate from a donor between 2 and 29 years old with juvenile idiopathic arthritis.

V usage is TRBV4-3 and J usage is TRBJ2-6; TCRdb returns TRBD1, unconfirmable since there is no DNA. The CDR3 is 14 amino acids. DNA is not recorded here. Germline CDR1 LGHNA, CDR2 YSLEER. The CDR3 sequence: CASSTNRDGDVLTF.

The V gene is TRBV5-6, the J gene TRBJ2-1; TCRdb gives TRBD2 as the D gene, but with no DNA this cannot be confirmed. The CDR3 length is 17 residues. No DNA has been recorded. Per germline, CDR1 SGHDT and CDR2 YYEEEE. The chain's CDR3 is CASSLGVGGRVRDEQFF.

V is TRBV15 and J is TRBJ2-3. The CDR3 length is 15 residues. No DNA is listed. Germline-derived CDR1 and CDR2 are LNHNV and YYDKDF (reference sequence). CDR3 residues: CATSRSRVSTDTQYF. Variable domain in full (rest from reference TRBV15 and TRBJ2-3): DAMVIQNPRYQVTQFGKPVTLSCSQTLNHNVMYWYQQKSSQAPKLLFHYYDKDFNNEADTPDNFQSRRPNTSFCFLDIRSPGLGDTAMYLCATSRSRVSTDTQYFGPGTRLTVL.

J is TRBJ1-5 and V is TRBV30. The CDR3 covers 15 residues. Only the protein is on record. Germline assignment: CDR1 GTSNPN and CDR2 SVGIG (reference sequence). CDR3 residues: CAWSVGGTRNQPQHF.

Measured by frequency, this clone is medium-sized. V usage is TRBV2 and J usage is TRBJ1-2; TCRdb indicates TRBD1, and absent DNA this call remains unverified. Germline CDR1 is SNHLY and CDR2 is FYNNEI. The CDR3 runs to 12 residues. Only the protein sequence is given. The CDR3 loop is CASSSRGHGYTF.

In terms of frequency, this clone is medium-sized. The rearrangement uses TRBV6-1 and TRBJ2-7; TCRdb picks TRBD1, but there is no DNA to check that call. Germline V gene lookup returns CDR1 MNHNS and CDR2 SASEGT. The CDR3 has 15 amino acids. Only the protein is on record. The CDR3 sequence is CASSRDSKATYEQYF.

This chain joins TRBV19 and TRBJ1-1. The CDR3 totals 18 residues. The nucleotide record is missing. Germline values: CDR1 LNHDA, CDR2 SQIVND (reference sequence). CDR3 protein: CASSYTGTRTTGNTEAFF.

This chain uses TRBV6-1 with TRBJ1-1. CDR3 length: 15 residues. DNA is not on record. Germline-derived CDR1 and CDR2 are MNHNS and SASEGT. Here the CDR3 reads CASIRGGSGNTEAFF.

The V and J genes are TRBV7-8 and TRBJ2-5. The CDR3 covers 14 residues. No coding sequence is recorded. Germline V gene sequence: CDR1 SGHVS, CDR2 FQNEAQ. CDR3 amino acids: CASSPRRTQETQYF.

This chain uses TRBV9 with TRBJ2-5; TCRdb proposes TRBD1, but this gene call is untestable without DNA. CDR1 is SGDLS, CDR2 YYNGEE, per germline. This CDR3 has 18 amino acids. No DNA has been recorded. CDR3 region: CASSAWSGGTGYQETQYF.

The chain carries TRBV30 and TRBJ2-2; checking the TCRdb D call of TRBD2 is not possible without DNA. Germline CDR1 GTSNPN, CDR2 SVGIG (reference sequence). The length of the CDR3 is 14 residues. The coding DNA is unavailable. This CDR3 is CASAEGRNTGELFF.

This chain uses TRBV19 with TRBJ1-2. CDR1 is LNHDA, CDR2 SQIVND, per germline (reference sequence). CDR3 size: 13 residues. No DNA sequence is on record. The CDR3 protein is CASSKGYNYGYTF.

The chain is built from TRBV5-1 and TRBJ2-3; without DNA, the TCRdb call of TRBD2 cannot be checked. The CDR3 loop spans 16 amino acids. The entry carries no DNA sequence. CDR1 is SGHRS, CDR2 YFSETQ, per germline. The CDR3 spells CASSPGLASPSDTQYF.

CDR3 residues: CASSLEGTRNRGAFF. V is TRBV5-6 and J is TRBJ1-1. The CDR3 totals 15 residues. No DNA sequence was recorded. CDR1 is SGHDT and CDR2 is YYEEEE in the germline V gene.

The CDR3 reads CASSTDSLSNQPQHF. This chain connects TRBV5-5 to TRBJ1-5; the TCRdb call, TRBD1, lacks DNA for checking. The germline V gene encodes CDR1 SGHKS and CDR2 YYEKEE (reference sequence). The CDR3 has 15 residues. There is no recorded DNA.

The rearrangement links TRBV6-1 to TRBJ2-1. Per the germline V gene, CDR1 is MNHNS and CDR2 is SASEGT. CDR3 length: 15 residues. No nucleotide data were recorded. The CDR3 region is CASSEVRDANNEQFF.

This chain joins TRBV6-4 and TRBJ2-7; the TCRdb D gene call, TRBD1, has no DNA to confirm it. Germline V gene sequence: CDR1 MRHNA, CDR2 SNTAGT. The CDR3 runs to 13 residues. The DNA sequence is not available. The CDR3 protein is CATGDRGFHEQYF.

This rearrangement joins TRBV5-1 to TRBJ1-1; TCRdb designates TRBD1, a call that cannot be tested without DNA. The CDR3 consists of 13 residues. DNA for this receptor is not on file. Per the germline V gene, CDR1 is SGHRS and CDR2 is YFSETQ. CDR3 residues: CASGRNRDTEAFF. The whole variable domain, remainder taken from reference TRBV5-1 and TRBJ1-1, is KAGVTQTPRYLIKTRGQQVTLSCSPISGHRSVSWYQQTPGQGLQFLFEYFSETQRNKGNFPGRFSGRQFSNSRSEMNVSTLELGDSALYLCASGRNRDTEAFFGQGTRLTVV.

V is TRBV4-2 and J is TRBJ1-1; there is no DNA to check the TCRdb D call of TRBD1. Per the germline V gene, CDR1 is LGHNA and CDR2 is YNFKEQ. The CDR3 is 15 amino acids. No DNA is recorded. The CDR3 sequence: CASSQMGQGATEAFF.

V is TRBV28 and J is TRBJ1-1; TCRdb reports TRBD1, a call that lacks DNA to check it against. The germline V gene encodes CDR1 MDHEN and CDR2 SYDVKM. The CDR3 is 14 amino acids. The DNA sequence is not available. CDR3 sequence: CASRLRQGITEAFF.

The CDR3 here is CASSVSDRDYGYTF. The chain links TRBV7-3 to TRBJ1-2; TCRdb's D call of TRBD1 is untestable without DNA. The CDR3 sequence is 14 residues long. No DNA is given. The germline gives CDR1 SGHTA, CDR2 FQGTGA.

The chain uses TRBV7-9 and TRBJ2-5; checking the TCRdb D call of TRBD2 is not possible without DNA. This CDR3 has 17 amino acids. The protein alone is recorded here. The germline V gene encodes CDR1 SEHNR and CDR2 FQNEAQ (reference sequence). The CDR3 spells CASSLPGLAVPQETQYF.

This chain links TRBV10-1 with TRBJ2-3; the TCRdb call, TRBD1, lacks DNA for checking. Germline-derived CDR1 and CDR2 are WNHNN and SYGVQD (reference sequence). CDR3 size: 15 residues. Only the protein is available. The CDR3 loop reads CASSWGQGITDTQYF.

This clone is medium-sized by frequency. The genes are TRBV9 and TRBJ2-7; TCRdb's assignment of TRBD2 cannot be checked, as there is no DNA. The length of the CDR3 is 16 residues. Only the protein is available. CDR1 SGDLS and CDR2 YYNGEE come from the germline V gene. This chain's CDR3 is CASSVVSGRGVDEQYF. Full variable domain (rest looked up from reference TRBV9 and TRBJ2-7): DSGVTQTPKHLITATGQRVTLRCSPRSGDLSVYWYQQSLDQGLQFLIQYYNGEERAKGNILERFSAQQFPDLHSELNLSSLELGDSALYFCASSVVSGRGVDEQYFGPGTRLTVT.

The chain links TRBV4-3 to TRBJ1-4. Germline CDR1 reads LGHNA; CDR2 reads YSLEER. This CDR3 region has 15 residues. No DNA is listed. CDR3 in amino acids: CASSQDRGLWEKLFF.

V is TRBV4-2 and J is TRBJ2-5; TCRdb calls TRBD2, which cannot be checked without DNA. The germline V gene encodes CDR1 LGHNA and CDR2 YNFKEQ. The CDR3 runs 16 residues. No DNA is listed. The CDR3 reads CASSQDIRGGPETQYF.

V is TRBV7-2 and J is TRBJ1-1. The CDR3 covers 13 residues. No DNA is given. Looked up from germline, CDR1 is SGHTA and CDR2 is FQGNSA. CDR3: CASSLDRNTEAFF.

The CDR3 sequence: CAWSVETGRAEAFF. V gene TRBV30 combines with J gene TRBJ1-1. The CDR3 runs 14 residues. No DNA is listed. CDR1 GTSNPN and CDR2 SVGIG come from the germline V gene (reference sequence).